The text below deals with one T cell receptor beta chain. Its specificity is unknown. Germline V gene lookup returns CDR1 SGHAT and CDR2 FQNNGV. V was clipped by 5 bases and J by 1 base; unmatched bases: 9. This CDR3 is 16 amino acids long. These data come from a study of CD4 T cells in relation to SARS-CoV-2 and coronaviruses. Study-level background: After 10 days of antigen culture, PBMC TCR beta CDR3s were sequenced.

The protocol was immunoSEQ multiplex PCR, while the TCRdb copy is restricted to in-frame clones and leaves out a portion. The top ten hold under 30% of the sample, which has some 28,000 clones, 74% seen once. CD4+ T cells from unexposed donors were obtained before the COVID-19 pandemic (2011-2018). CD4+ T cells were isolated from the cells after nine to eleven days of culture. This clonotype was sampled from a human donor in good health. The chain combines TRBV11-2 with TRBJ2-5; 8 nucleotides line up with TRBD2. The sample consisted of CD4+ T cells from PBMCs, cultured in vitro. CDR3 protein: CASSLRRGVLQETQYF. The CDR3 DNA reads TGTGCCAGCAGCCTGAGGCGGGGGGTACTCCAAGAGACCCAGTACTTC.